The 21 T cell receptor beta chains presented below share a single source sample, sequenced in a study of T-cell reconstitution after alpha-beta-depleted transplantation in children. Preparation of the TCRbeta library used unique molecular identifiers. MiXCR, run by TCRdb on the PCR reads, gives a single entry per CDR3 protein. Here the sample spans 180,000 or so distinct CDR3 sequences, roughly 6.3% being singletons. This specimen consisted of PBMCs, obtained before TCRalphabeta/CD19-depleted stem cell transplant. These TCRs come from a girl less than two years old with combined immunodeficiency, due to receive a stem cell transplant.

This clonotype has at least ten counts. The chain is built from TRBV7-3 and TRBJ1-4, with a weak D call TRBD1 (5 bases). V lost 5 bases and J lost 6, with 16 bases in between. The germline V gene encodes CDR1 SGHTA and CDR2 FQGTGA. The length of the CDR3 is 15 residues. The chain's CDR3 is CASSPTGGLDEKLFF. The CDR3 DNA reads as TGTGCCAGCAGCCCTACGGGGGGTCTGGATGAAAAACTGTTTTTT.

This clonotype has a count of ten or more. This sequence joins TRBV13 and TRBJ2-7; no clear D. The V gene lost 5 bases and the J gene lost 2 bases, with 13 bases spanning the gap. Germline assignment: CDR1 PRHDT and CDR2 FYEKMQ (reference sequence). CDR3 length: 14 residues. DNA of the CDR3: TGTGCCAGCAGCCCACATACTCAACCCTACGAGCAGTACTTC. This sequence encodes CASSPHTQPYEQYF.

This clonotype was observed at least ten times. This sequence joins TRBV12-3 or TRBV12-4 and TRBJ2-1; 10 nucleotides match TRBD2. V dropped 5 bases and J dropped 2; count of bases not matched to a gene: 3. The CDR3 contains 15 residues. CDR3 region: CASSASGSTYNEQFF. CDR3 nucleotides: TGTGCCAGCAGTGCTAGCGGGAGTACCTACAATGAGCAGTTCTTC.

This clonotype was picked up many times. The chain recombines TRBV20-1 with TRBJ2-1; TRBD2 matches 11 bases. Unmatched junction bases numbered 10, after V lost 2 bases and J lost 7 bases. Germline CDR1 and CDR2: DFQATT and SNEGSKA (reference sequence). The CDR3 runs 16 residues. CDR3 sequence: CSARNVAGGFRNEQFF. CDR3 bases: TGCAGTGCTAGAAATGTAGCGGGAGGGTTTCGAAATGAGCAGTTCTTC.

This clonotype was observed many times. This chain connects TRBV28 to TRBJ2-7; TRBD2 matches at 7 bases. The CDR3 runs 13 residues. The germline gives CDR1 MDHEN, CDR2 SYDVKM. V lost 6 bases to trimming and J lost 4 bases; unmatched junction nucleotides: 6. The CDR3 nucleotides are TGTGCCAGCAGCCAAGCACTAGCGTACGAGCAGTACTTC. It codes for CASSQALAYEQYF.

This clonotype was observed many times. This chain uses TRBV7-9 with TRBJ1-3, with 7 positions matching TRBD1. CDR1 and CDR2 (germline): SEHNR, FQNEAQ (reference sequence). This CDR3 is built from 14 residues. V was pared by 5 bases and J by 2 bases, with 3 bases of the junction left unmatched. CDR3 residues: CASSRDRAGNTIYF. The CDR3 DNA reads TGTGCCAGCAGCCGAGACAGGGCTGGAAACACCATATATTTT.

In this sample, this clonotype turned up many times. This chain links TRBV15 with TRBJ2-1; 8 nucleotides match TRBD1. Germline-derived CDR1 and CDR2 are LNHNV and YYDKDF (reference sequence). Trimming cost V 4 bases and J 6 bases; bases outside gene matches: 8. The CDR3 sequence is 15 residues long. The CDR3 nucleotides are TGTGCCACCAGCACCTCTCGGACAGGGTTCAATGAGCAGTTCTTC. Protein sequence: CATSTSRTGFNEQFF.

This clonotype was detected many times. This rearrangement joins TRBV19 to TRBJ2-1; no clear D gene. V was trimmed by 7 bases and J by 1 base, leaving 8 bases between them. The CDR3 spans 13 residues. The germline CDR1 and CDR2 sequences are LNHDA and SQIVND (reference sequence). The CDR3 region is CASKGSSYNEQFF. CDR3 DNA: TGTGCCAGTAAGGGTAGTTCCTACAATGAGCAGTTCTTC. Variable domain in full (rest from reference TRBV19 and TRBJ2-1): DGGITQSPKYLFRKEGQNVTLSCEQNLNHDAMYWYRQDPGQGLRLIYYSQIVNDFQKGDIAEGYSVSREKKESFPLTVTSAQKNPTAFYLCASKGSSYNEQFFGPGTRLTVL.

This clonotype was counted ten times or more. V gene TRBV28 combines with J gene TRBJ2-1; weak D call: TRBD2 (6 bases). This CDR3 has 17 residues. Trimming stripped 7 bases from V and 9 bases from J, with 28 bases between. Germline CDR1 MDHEN, CDR2 SYDVKM. The CDR3 reads CASMTDILGKGLGEQFF. CDR3 coding DNA: TGTGCCAGCATGACTGATATTCTGGGGAAGGGACTGGGTGAGCAGTTCTTC.

This clonotype has at least ten counts. The chain joins TRBV5-1 to TRBJ2-7; D unclear. The CDR3 is 15 residues long. Deletions cut 5 bases from V and 0 bases from J, with 15 bases between. The germline V gene encodes CDR1 SGHRS and CDR2 YFSETQ. The CDR3 sequence is CASRLSGPSSYEQYF. The CDR3 nucleotides read TGCGCCAGCAGATTATCCGGACCTAGCTCCTACGAGCAGTACTTC. The entire variable domain, with the rest obtained from reference TRBV5-1 and TRBJ2-7, is as follows: KAGVTQTPRYLIKTRGQQVTLSCSPISGHRSVSWYQQTPGQGLQFLFEYFSETQRNKGNFPGRFSGRQFSNSRSEMNVSTLELGDSALYLCASRLSGPSSYEQYFGPGTRLTVT.

This clonotype was detected only a few times. V gene TRBV20-1 combines with J gene TRBJ2-7, with 10 positions matching TRBD2. CDR3 length: 20 residues. Looked up from germline, CDR1 is DFQATT and CDR2 is SNEGSKA (reference sequence). V lost 6 bases and J lost 4; bases outside the gene matches: 27. The CDR3 region has the DNA TGCAGTGCCCAGAGATATGTAGAGCCTAGCGGGGGACTCCTGAGATACGAGCAGTACTTC. It is translated as CSAQRYVEPSGGLLRYEQYF.

The chain has TRBV15 and TRBJ1-1, with unresolved D. Between the trimmed V and J ends, which lost 0 bases and 7 bases, there was a span of 18 bases. Germline lookup yields CDR1 LNHNV and CDR2 YYDKDF (reference sequence). The CDR3 is made up of 16 amino acids. CDR3 amino acids: CATSRDGSPGGGEAFF. The DNA of the CDR3 is TGTGCCACCAGCAGAGATGGGAGCCCGGGAGGCGGTGAAGCTTTCTTT.

This clonotype was observed many times. The DNA of the CDR3 is TGTGCCAGCAGGCCCCCTAGTCCAGCTACTTTCTCCTACGAGCAGTACTTC. This encodes CASRPPSPATFSYEQYF. The chain is built from TRBV28 and TRBJ2-7; D is ambiguous. V was pared by 6 bases and J by 0 bases, with 21 bases between. Per germline, CDR1 MDHEN and CDR2 SYDVKM. The length of the CDR3 is 17 residues.

This clonotype was found many times. This chain joins TRBV12-3 or TRBV12-4 and TRBJ2-7; TRBD1 might be the D (5 bases). The V end lost 3 bases, the J end lost 5 bases, and 14 bases lay between the germline ends. This CDR3 contains 14 residues. The CDR3 DNA is TGTGCCAGCAGTTTGGCGTCCGACAGCCACGAGCAGTACTTC. Translated: CASSLASDSHEQYF.

This clonotype was detected many times. Sequence at one end of the junction differs from germline and may be a read error. The rearrangement uses TRBV7-3 and TRBJ1-1; a possible D gene is TRBD1 (5 bases). CDR3 size: 15 residues. Germline CDR1 is SGHTA and CDR2 is FQGTGA. CDR3 loop: CASSVTGVPDTEAFF. CDR3 in DNA: TGTGCCAGCAGCGTAACAGGTGTCCCAGACACTGAAGCTTTCTTT.

This clonotype was detected many times. The chain links TRBV29-1 to TRBJ1-6, with D uncertain. Deletions cut 3 bases from V and 4 bases from J, with 16 bases between. The germline V gene has CDR1 SQVTM and CDR2 ANQGSEA. The CDR3 has 16 amino acids. The CDR3, as DNA: TGCAGCGTTGACCTGGCAGCCCTACCATATAATTCACCCCTCCACTTT. This sequence encodes CSVDLAALPYNSPLHF.

This clonotype was counted ten times or more. The CDR3 is CASIEGGSLYNEQFF. The CDR3, as DNA: TGTGCCAGTATAGAGGGAGGAAGCCTGTACAATGAGCAGTTCTTC. This chain uses TRBV19 with TRBJ2-1; D may be TRBD2 (6 bases). V was cut by 7 bases and J by 4 bases, with 17 bases left in between. The germline CDR1 and CDR2 sequences are LNHDA and SQIVND (reference sequence). The CDR3 length is 15 residues.

This clonotype has ten or more counts. The chain couples TRBV27 to TRBJ2-5; 8 positions match TRBD2. The CDR3 extends over 16 amino acids. Germline V gene lookup returns CDR1 MNHEY and CDR2 SMNVEV (reference sequence). The J segment lost 0 bases and the V segment lost 3 bases, leaving 6 bases of the junction unmatched. The CDR3 here is CASSFRGGDHQETQYF. DNA of the CDR3: TGTGCCAGCAGTTTCCGGGGGGGCGACCACCAAGAGACCCAGTACTTC.

This clonotype has a count of ten or more. This chain uses TRBV7-8 with TRBJ2-3; 9 bases are shared with TRBD1. The ends lost 5 bases at V and 3 bases at J; junction bases unmatched: 9. The germline gives CDR1 SGHVS, CDR2 FQNEAQ. The CDR3 has 16 residues. The CDR3 here is CASSALQGASTDTQYF. The DNA for the CDR3 is TGTGCCAGCAGCGCACTACAGGGGGCGTCAACAGATACGCAGTATTTT.

This clonotype was observed many times. The chain recombines TRBV20-1 with TRBJ1-4, with D perhaps TRBD1 (6 bases). The CDR3 is 14 residues long. V was pared by 2 bases and J by 8 bases, with 15 bases between. Germline V gene sequence: CDR1 DFQATT, CDR2 SNEGSKA (reference sequence). The CDR3 sequence is CSARRSRGVEKLFF. The CDR3 DNA follows: TGCAGTGCTAGACGGTCCAGGGGAGTAGAAAAACTGTTTTTT.

In DNA, the CDR3 is TGTGCCAGCACAGAGAAAGAGACCCAGTACTTC. Translated: CASTEKETQYF. The chain combines TRBV2 with TRBJ2-5, with D hard to call. The germline V gene encodes CDR1 SNHLY and CDR2 FYNNEI. V was pared by 7 bases and J by 3 bases, with 6 bases between. The CDR3 is made up of 11 amino acids.